The rows below give T cell receptor beta chains drawn from one sample of a study of T cells after yellow fever vaccination. TCRdb re-called the 5' RACE reads through MiXCR, storing one row per CDR3 protein. This sample has 230,000 or so distinct CDR3 sequences, with over 3% found just once. Source: PBMCs, taken 15 days after the yellow fever booster vaccination. Receptor source: a man younger than 35 who received the YFV17D yellow fever vaccine. CDR3s leave out the opening cysteine and the closing phenylalanine or tryptophan. Fields, in order: J gene, V gene, CDR3 protein.

TRBJ2-1 TRBV3-1 ASSHVLAPYNEQF
TRBJ1-4 TRBV5-1 ASSKDTGEDEKLF
TRBJ2-5 TRBV5-1 ASSFAGLETQY
TRBJ1-2 TRBV6-5 ASSYSPPGRAVDYGYT
TRBJ2-1 TRBV12-3/TRBV12-4 ASSLVDRHYNEQF
TRBJ1-1 TRBV12-3/TRBV12-4 ASSLGGGSHMNTEAF
TRBJ2-1 TRBV15 ATSSRRSSGVGNEQF
TRBJ1-1 TRBV4-1 ASSQGQGALTEAF
TRBJ1-3 TRBV18 ASSPPSGQHGNTIY
TRBJ2-5 TRBV23-1 ASRVDRVY
TRBJ2-5 TRBV20-1 SARDWGRGPQETQY
TRBJ2-7 TRBV18 ASSPLLGRGSQEQY
TRBJ1-2 TRBV6-1 ASSAGYGYT
TRBJ2-1 TRBV18 ASSILAGVDYNEQF
TRBJ2-5 TRBV24-1 ATSDPSTGETQY
TRBJ2-2 TRBV5-4 ASSPPGESGGASGELF
TRBJ2-1 TRBV7-2 ASSPLANYNEQF
TRBJ1-1 TRBV5-1 ASSLVGGDREAF
TRBJ2-3 TRBV27 ASSYSGGAPAQY
TRBJ1-4 TRBV7-2 ASSERDKMF
TRBJ2-2 TRBV4-3 ASGAGGGKRGELF
TRBJ1-1 TRBV20-1 SARDAGAGNTEAF
TRBJ2-2 TRBV20-1 SARVPGLVPGELF
TRBJ2-5 TRBV28 AICRGQGETQY
TRBJ2-2 TRBV7-8 ASSLGGLGGRELF
TRBJ2-5 TRBV7-2 ASSRSGGARTQY
TRBJ1-2 TRBV2 ASSDILVPNYGYT
TRBJ1-1 TRBV30 AWNSLSAEAF
TRBJ1-3 TRBV12-3/TRBV12-4 ASSLFGVSGNTIY
TRBJ2-2 TRBV12-3/TRBV12-4 ASSFGGVSGELF
TRBJ2-3 TRBV4-1 ASSHPPRAGGTDTQY